The clone carrying this T cell receptor beta chain was seen just once. This record belongs to a study of blood T cell repertoires in COVID-19. For the study at large: The cDNA or gDNA used as material had been derived from T cells, B-cell-depleted T cells, or PBMCs.

Original methodology: It was from reference gene primer amplification that nucleated cell counts were estimated. Produced via immunoSEQ multiplex PCR; TCRdb's table is partial and in-frame only. The D gene and trimming were derived from the DNA, and the V and J assignments and clone size from that table. The data show approximately 340,000 clones, around 83% seen once. This CDR3 region has 16 residues. Germline CDR1 is MNHEY and CDR2 is SMNVEV (reference sequence). Trimming cost V 6 bases and J 5 bases; bases outside gene matches: 15. The sequence was collected from a young man with active or convalescent COVID-19. Material: peripheral blood. The V and J genes are TRBV27 and TRBJ1-2; 7 nucleotides align to TRBD1. This CDR3 is CASRDLEGADGYGYTF. In nucleotides, the CDR3 is TGTGCCAGCAGGGACCTCGAGGGGGCGGATGGGTATGGCTACACCTTC.